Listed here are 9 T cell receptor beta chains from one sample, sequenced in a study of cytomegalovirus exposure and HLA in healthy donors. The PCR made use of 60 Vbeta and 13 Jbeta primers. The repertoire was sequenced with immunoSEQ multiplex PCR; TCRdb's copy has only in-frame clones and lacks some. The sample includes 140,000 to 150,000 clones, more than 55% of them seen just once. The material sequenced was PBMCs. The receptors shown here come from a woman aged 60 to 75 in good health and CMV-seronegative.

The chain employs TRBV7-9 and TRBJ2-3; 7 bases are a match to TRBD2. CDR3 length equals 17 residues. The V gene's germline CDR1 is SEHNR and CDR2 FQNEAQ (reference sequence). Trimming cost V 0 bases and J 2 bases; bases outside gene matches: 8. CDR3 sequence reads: CASSLASSGVPTDTQYF. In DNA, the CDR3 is TGTGCCAGCAGCTTAGCGTCCAGCGGGGTCCCCACAGATACGCAGTATTTT.

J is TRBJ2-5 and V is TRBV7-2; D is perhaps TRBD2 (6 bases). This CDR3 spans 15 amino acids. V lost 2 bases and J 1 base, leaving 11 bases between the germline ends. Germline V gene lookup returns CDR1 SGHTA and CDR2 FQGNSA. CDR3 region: CASSLYGSPQETQYF. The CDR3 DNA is TGTGCCAGCAGCTTATACGGGAGCCCCCAAGAGACCCAGTACTTC.

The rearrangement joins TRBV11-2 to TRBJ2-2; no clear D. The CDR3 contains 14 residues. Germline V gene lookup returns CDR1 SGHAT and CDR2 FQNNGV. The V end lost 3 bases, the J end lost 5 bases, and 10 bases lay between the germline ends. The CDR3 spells CASSFTPKTGELFF. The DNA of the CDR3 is TGTGCCAGCAGCTTTACCCCTAAGACCGGGGAGCTGTTTTTT. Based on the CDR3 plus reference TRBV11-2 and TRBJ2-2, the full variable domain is EAGVAQSPRYKIIEKRQSVAFWCNPISGHATLYWYQQILGQGPKLLIQFQNNGVVDDSQLPKDRFSAERLKGVDSTLKIQPAKLEDSAVYLCASSFTPKTGELFFGEGSRLTVL.

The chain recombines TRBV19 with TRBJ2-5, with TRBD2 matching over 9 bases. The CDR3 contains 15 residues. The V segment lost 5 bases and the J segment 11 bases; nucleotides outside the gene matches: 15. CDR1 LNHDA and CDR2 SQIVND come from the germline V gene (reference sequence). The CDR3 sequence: CASSLTSGRTVEQYF. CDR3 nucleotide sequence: TGTGCCAGTAGTCTGACTAGCGGCCGCACGGTGGAGCAGTACTTC.

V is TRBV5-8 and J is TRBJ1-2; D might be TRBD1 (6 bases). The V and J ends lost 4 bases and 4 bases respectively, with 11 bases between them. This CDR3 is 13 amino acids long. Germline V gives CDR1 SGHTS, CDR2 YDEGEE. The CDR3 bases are TGTGCCAGCAGCGCGACAGGTGCCTATGGCTACACCTTC. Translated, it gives CASSATGAYGYTF.

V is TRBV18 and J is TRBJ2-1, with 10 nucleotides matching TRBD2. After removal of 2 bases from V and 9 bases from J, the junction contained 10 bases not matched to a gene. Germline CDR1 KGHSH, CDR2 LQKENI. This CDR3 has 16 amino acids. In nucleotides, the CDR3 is TGTGCCAGCTCACCAGACGGACTAGCGGTTTCTGCTGAGCAGTTCTTC. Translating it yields CASSPDGLAVSAEQFF.

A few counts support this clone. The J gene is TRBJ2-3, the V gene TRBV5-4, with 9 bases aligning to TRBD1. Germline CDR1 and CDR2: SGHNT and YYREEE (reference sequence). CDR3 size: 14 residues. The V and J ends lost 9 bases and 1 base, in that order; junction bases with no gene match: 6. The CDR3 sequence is CATEDRGRTDTQYF. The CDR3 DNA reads TGTGCCACTGAGGACAGGGGACGCACAGATACGCAGTATTTT.

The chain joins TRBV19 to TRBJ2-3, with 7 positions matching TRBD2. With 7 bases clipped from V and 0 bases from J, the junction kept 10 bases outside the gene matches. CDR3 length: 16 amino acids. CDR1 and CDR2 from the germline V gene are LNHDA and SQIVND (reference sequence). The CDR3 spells CASTPNGGGSTDTQYF. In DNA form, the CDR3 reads TGTGCCAGTACCCCCAATGGGGGGGGAAGCACAGATACGCAGTATTTT.

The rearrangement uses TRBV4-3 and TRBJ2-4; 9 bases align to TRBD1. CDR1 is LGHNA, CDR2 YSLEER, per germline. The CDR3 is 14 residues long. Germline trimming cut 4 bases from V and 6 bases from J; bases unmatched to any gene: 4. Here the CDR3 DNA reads TGCGCCAGCAGCCCGGGACAGGGAGGAAACATTCAGTACTTC. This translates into CASSPGQGGNIQYF.